This TCR beta chain was sequenced during a study of blood T cell repertoires in COVID-19. Study as a whole: Sources were T cells, B-cell-depleted T cells, or PBMCs; the material itself was cDNA or gDNA.

In the study's own analysis: Reference gene primer amplification gave estimated nucleated cell counts. Clones were read by immunoSEQ multiplex PCR, and TCRdb kept only the in-frame ones, dropping some. V, J and clone size reflect that table, while D and trimming were determined from the DNA. In the table there are 200,000 to 250,000 clones, about 87% of which are singletons. Germline lookup yields CDR1 SGHKS and CDR2 YYEKEE (reference sequence). This CDR3 has 14 amino acids. Trimming shortened V by 0 bases and J by 7 bases, and 8 bases separated the two germline ends. In assigning cohorts, the study relied on participant-reported clinical history.

Sequencing was done on a sample of PBMCs or T cells enriched from blood (not recorded which). This rearrangement joins TRBV5-5 to TRBJ1-6; perhaps TRBD1 as D (6 bases). The TCR sequence derives from a man aged 18 to 30 with acute COVID-19. The CDR3 spells CASSLEDRNSPLHF. CDR3 DNA: TGTGCCAGCAGCTTGGAGGACAGAAATTCACCCCTCCACTTT.